This entry concerns a single T cell receptor (beta chain). Antigen specificity is unknown. This PCR relied on a set of 60 Vbeta primers and 13 Jbeta primers. Produced via immunoSEQ multiplex PCR; TCRdb's table is partial and in-frame only. The table records roughly 180,000 clones, approximately 84% of them present only once. The V and J ends lost 5 bases and 6 bases respectively, with 14 bases between them. Germline V lookup: CDR1 MNHEY, CDR2 SVGAGI. This CDR3 comprises 14 residues. The data stem from a study of cytomegalovirus exposure and HLA in healthy donors. Overall study results and limits: The authors listed about 170 TCR beta chains as cytomegalovirus-associated. In a later analysis, common viral pathogens appeared linked to several of the most significant clusters. The majority of CMV-associated TCR beta chains were reported as apparently HLA-restricted in a later analysis. With later analysis, a missense DCLRE1C variant became linked to TCR beta V- and J-gene trimming.

This TCR came from a female donor in good health and CMV-seronegative. The material sequenced was PBMCs. The chain recombines TRBV6-5 with TRBJ1-5, with TRBD1 as a possible D gene (5 bases). DNA of the CDR3: TGTGCCAGCAGTCTTGGTCCAGGGCTTCAGCCCCAGCATTTT. Residues: CASSLGPGLQPQHF.